Each of the 17 T cell receptor beta chains below was sequenced from the same sample in a study of Graves' ophthalmopathy and Graves' hyperthyroidism. TCR beta CDR3 amplification used RNA transcripts. First-round RT-PCR relied on HTBI primers, and a second-round multiplex PCR came next. TCRdb independently ran MiXCR on the multiplex PCR reads; one entry per CDR3 protein. The repertoire holds hundreds of thousands of distinct CDR3 sequences, with 20% to 25% as singletons. Sequencing was done on a sample of peripheral blood. Receptor source: a woman aged 18-29 years with stable Graves' hyperthyroidism.

This clonotype was seen repeatedly, ten times or more. The gene calls are TRBV6-1 and TRBJ1-6; the D gene is possibly TRBD1 (6 bases). V lost 6 bases and J lost 9, with 15 bases in between. This CDR3 region has 14 residues. CDR1 MNHNS and CDR2 SASEGT come from the germline V gene. The CDR3 DNA is TGTGCCAGCAGCCGGACAGTTCTTCGTTCACCCCTCCACTTT. The encoded protein is CASSRTVLRSPLHF.

This clonotype was seen many times. This chain uses TRBV20-1 with TRBJ2-5; D is unclear. V lost 5 bases to trimming and J lost 0 bases, with 4 bases between them. The CDR3 sequence is 11 residues long. Germline V gives CDR1 DFQATT, CDR2 SNEGSKA (reference sequence). The CDR3 here is CSAHHQETQYF. Written as DNA, the CDR3 is TGCAGTGCTCACCACCAAGAGACCCAGTACTTC.

This clonotype was detected many times. The chain combines TRBV14 with TRBJ2-7; possibly TRBD2 for D (6 bases). The germline V and J ends were trimmed by 2 bases and 6 bases, with 14 bases remaining between them. CDR3 length: 14 amino acids. Per germline, CDR1 SGHDN and CDR2 FVKESK. Here the CDR3 DNA reads TGTGCCAGCAGCCAAATTGGAGGGCTAGGCGAGCAGTACTTC. Its translation: CASSQIGGLGEQYF.

This clonotype was recorded many times. The chain combines TRBV12-5 with TRBJ1-1, with TRBD1 identical over 9 bases. Per the germline V gene, CDR1 is LGHNT and CDR2 is FRNRAP. V dropped 2 bases and J dropped 3; count of bases not matched to a gene: 10. The length of the CDR3 is 17 residues. The CDR3 DNA is TGTGCTAGTGGTTTGCGAGGGACAGGGCGTTCTCACACTGAAGCTTTCTTT. Amino acid sequence: CASGLRGTGRSHTEAFF.

With regard to this clonotype: Its ends do not fully match the called genes, so a read error is possible. The chain couples TRBV12-3 or TRBV12-4 to TRBJ2-2; 7 bases are a match to TRBD2. The CDR3 is 17 amino acids. CDR3 DNA: TGTGCCAGCAGCCAGCCCAGCGGGAATGTACCCACCGGGGAGCTGTTTTTC. Its protein is CASSQPSGNVPTGELFF.

The rearrangement links TRBV2 to TRBJ1-5; 10 bases match TRBD1. The CDR3 is 15 amino acids. V shed 3 bases, J shed 7 bases, and the junction held 6 bases outside the gene matches. Germline CDR1 reads SNHLY; CDR2 reads FYNNEI. DNA of the CDR3: TGTGCCAGCAGTGATTGGGACAGGGGAACCCAGCCCCAGCATTTT. It is translated as CASSDWDRGTQPQHF.

This chain links TRBV12-3 or TRBV12-4 with TRBJ2-2, with 8 bases that match TRBD2. The CDR3 has 14 residues. With 6 bases clipped from V and 5 bases from J, the junction kept 5 bases outside the gene matches. CDR3 amino acids: CASSIAGRTGELFF. The CDR3 region has the DNA TGTGCCAGCAGCATAGCGGGGAGGACCGGGGAGCTGTTTTTT.

Comments on this clonotype: A much larger clone differs by one base, so this may be a read error. The V gene is TRBV27, the J gene TRBJ2-7, with D possibly being TRBD1 (6 bases). CDR3 length equals 14 residues. Looked up from germline, CDR1 is MNHEY and CDR2 is SMNVEV (reference sequence). The CDR3: CASSSTITGSELYF. The DNA for the CDR3 is TGTGCCAGCAGTTCCACTATAACAGGGTCCGAGCTGTACTTC.

This clonotype appeared many times. This sequence may be a read error, since a much larger clone differs from it by one base. This chain joins TRBV6-2 or TRBV6-3 and TRBJ2-7; D gene uncertain. Per germline, CDR1 MNHEY and CDR2 SVGEGT. V shed 4 bases and J shed 0 bases, with 4 bases lying between them. This CDR3 has 12 residues. CDR3 DNA sequence: TGTGCCAGCAGTTTCATCTCCTACGAGCAGTACTTC. It encodes CASSFISYEQYF.

V usage is TRBV28 and J usage is TRBJ1-5, with D perhaps matching TRBD1 (5 bases). The V end lost 2 bases, the J end lost 5 bases, and 13 bases lay between the germline ends. The CDR3 extends over 15 amino acids. In germline, CDR1 is MDHEN, CDR2 SYDVKM. The CDR3 DNA is TGTGCCAGCAGTTTAAATGCAGGGAACCATCAGCCCCAGCATTTT. This codes for CASSLNAGNHQPQHF.

This clonotype was counted at least ten times. This rearrangement joins TRBV2 to TRBJ2-5, with TRBD2 matching over 14 bases. CDR1 is SNHLY, CDR2 FYNNEI, per germline. V trimming: 3 bases; J trimming: 7 bases; junction bases outside the gene matches: 1. The CDR3 consists of 14 residues. The CDR3 here is CASSEGTSGGTQYF. CDR3 nucleotide sequence: TGTGCCAGCAGTGAGGGGACTAGCGGGGGGACCCAGTACTTC.

This clonotype occurred a few times. The chain employs TRBV18 and TRBJ1-2; no firm D call. In germline, CDR1 is KGHSH, CDR2 LQKENI. This CDR3 contains 12 residues. The V end was cut by 3 bases, the J end by 4 bases, with 6 bases between. CDR3 DNA: TGTGCCAGCTCACCGAAGGGCTATGGCTACACCTTC. Its protein is CASSPKGYGYTF.

CDR3 region: CASSHNRGVGASYEQYF. Written as DNA, the CDR3 is TGTGCCAGCAGTCACAACAGGGGGGTGGGAGCGTCCTACGAGCAGTACTTC. J is TRBJ2-7 and V is TRBV6-4, with 8 positions matching TRBD1. V lost 5 bases, J lost 1 base, and 13 bases stayed unmatched. Germline assignment: CDR1 MRHNA and CDR2 SNTAGT. This CDR3 has 17 amino acids.

This chain uses TRBV19 with TRBJ1-5; D gene unclear. The CDR3 loop spans 15 amino acids. Germline loops: CDR1 LNHDA, CDR2 SQIVND (reference sequence). V gave up 1 base and J gave up 3 bases, with 10 bases separating them. The CDR3 region is CASSIGSQHNQPQHF. The CDR3 nucleotides read TGTGCCAGTAGTATAGGTTCCCAGCACAATCAGCCCCAGCATTTT.

In this sample, this clonotype turned up a few times. A single base separates this from a much larger clone, so it may be a read error. This chain connects TRBV7-3 to TRBJ1-1, with TRBD1 as a possible D gene (5 bases). Germline CDR1 reads SGHTA; CDR2 reads FQGTGA. The CDR3 consists of 13 residues. The CDR3 sequence is CASSSGPRTEACF. In nucleotides, the CDR3 is TGTGCCAGCAGCTCGGGACCGAGGACTGAAGCTTGCTTT.

Ten or more counts support this clonotype. This chain joins TRBV7-6 and TRBJ2-5, with 12 bases identical to TRBD2. Germline V lookup: CDR1 SGHVS, CDR2 FNYEAQ. V shed 3 bases, J shed 5 bases, and the junction held 10 bases outside the gene matches. The CDR3 totals 17 residues. For the CDR3, the DNA is TGTGCCAGCAGCTTGTCCCGCCTAGCGGGAGGGCACGAGACCCAGTACTTC. Its translation is CASSLSRLAGGHETQYF.

There are many counts of this clonotype. The chain has TRBV6-1 and TRBJ1-2; 7 bases are a match to TRBD1. This CDR3 is built from 14 residues. Trimming removed 6 bases from V and 7 bases from J; junction bases left unmatched: 11. Germline loops: CDR1 MNHNS, CDR2 SASEGT. CDR3 sequence (DNA): TGTGCCAGCAGCCTCGAAGGGGGACAGTCTGGCTACACCTTC. Protein: CASSLEGGQSGYTF.